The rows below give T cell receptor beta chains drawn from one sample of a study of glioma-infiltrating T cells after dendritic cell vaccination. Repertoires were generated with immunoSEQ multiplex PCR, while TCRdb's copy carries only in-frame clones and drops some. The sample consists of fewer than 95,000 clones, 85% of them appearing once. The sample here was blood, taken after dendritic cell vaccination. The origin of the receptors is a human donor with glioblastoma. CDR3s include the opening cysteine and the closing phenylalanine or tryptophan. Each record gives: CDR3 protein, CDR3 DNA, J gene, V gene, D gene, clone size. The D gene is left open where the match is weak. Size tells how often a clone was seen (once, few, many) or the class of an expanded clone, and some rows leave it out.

CASSQDSGLAGVDTQYF,TGCGCCAGCAGCCAAGATAGTGGCCTAGCGGGAGTGGATACGCAGTATTTT,TRBJ2-3,TRBV4-1,TRBD2,once
CASSVGQNSPLHF,TGTGCCAGCAGTGTTGGACAGAATTCACCCCTCCACTTT,TRBJ1-6,TRBV6-1,NA,once
CATSRYSSYEQYF,TGTGCCACCAGCAGATACAGCTCCTACGAGCAGTACTTC,TRBJ2-7,TRBV15,NA,NA
CASSNEGLGITQYF,TGTGCCAGCAGCAACGAGGGACTCGGAATAACGCAGTATTTT,TRBJ2-3,TRBV6-5,NA,NA
CASSLAAGSHNQPQHF,TGTGCCAGCAGCTTAGCAGCGGGTTCCCACAATCAGCCCCAGCATTTT,TRBJ1-5,TRBV11-2,NA,NA
CASSQERAGGRGTQYF,TGTGCCAGCAGCCAAGAACGAGCGGGAGGGCGAGGGACGCAGTATTTT,TRBJ2-3,TRBV14,TRBD2,NA
CASSLSQGNTGELFF,TGTGCCAGCAGTCTTTCACAGGGTAACACCGGGGAGCTGTTTTTT,TRBJ2-2,TRBV6-5,NA,NA
CASSLQGSHYEQYF,TGTGCCAGCAGTTTACAGGGTTCCCACTACGAGCAGTACTTC,TRBJ2-7,TRBV27,NA,NA
CASSTSGRAAGANVLTF,TGTGCCAGCAGCACCTCCGGGAGGGCAGCTGGGGCCAACGTCCTGACTTTC,TRBJ2-6,TRBV9,TRBD2,NA
CASSPPSRAGELFF,TGTGCCAGCTCACCCCCCAGCAGGGCCGGGGAGCTGTTTTTT,TRBJ2-2,TRBV18,NA,NA
CASSQRQGRTEAFF,TGCGCCAGCAGTCAAAGACAGGGTAGGACTGAAGCTTTCTTT,TRBJ1-1,TRBV23-1,TRBD1,NA
CASSLKSKVRAQETQYF,TGTGCCAGCAGCTTGAAGTCTAAGGTGAGGGCCCAAGAGACCCAGTACTTC,TRBJ2-5,TRBV5-6,NA,NA